Following are 22 T cell receptor beta chains from one sample sequenced in a study of cytomegalovirus exposure and HLA in healthy donors. Researchers ran the PCR with 60 Vbeta and 13 Jbeta primers. Only in-frame clones appear in the TCRdb table, and some are missing; sequencing was by immunoSEQ multiplex PCR. The sample yields roughly 190,000 clones, around 80% seen once. Sequencing was performed on PBMCs. The source is a man aged 18 to 30 in good health and CMV-seronegative.

V and J are TRBV6-6 and TRBJ2-3, with 8 bases lining up with TRBD2. The CDR3 totals 15 residues. J lost 3 bases, V lost 8 bases, and 10 bases had no gene match. CDR1 is MNHNY, CDR2 SVGAGI, per germline (reference sequence). CDR3 residues: CASLDRAGETDTQYF. DNA of the CDR3: TGTGCCAGCCTTGATAGAGCGGGAGAAACAGATACGCAGTATTTT.

CDR3 sequence: CSLDSGNEQFF. The CDR3, as DNA: TGCAGCCTCGATAGCGGGAATGAGCAGTTCTTC. V is TRBV20-1 and J is TRBJ2-1; 7 nucleotides agree with TRBD2. Germline V gene data show CDR1 as DFQATT and CDR2 as SNEGSKA (reference sequence). The length of the CDR3 is 11 residues.

V and J are TRBV19 and TRBJ2-5; TRBD1 might be the D (6 bases). Germline CDR1 LNHDA, CDR2 SQIVND (reference sequence). Trimming pared 5 bases from V and 5 bases from J, leaving 15 bases between. The CDR3 runs 14 residues. The CDR3 sequence is CASSPNRVKETQYF. The CDR3 nucleotides are TGTGCCAGTAGTCCAAACAGGGTAAAGGAGACCCAGTACTTC.

The rearrangement links TRBV7-5 to TRBJ1-5; the D call TRBD1 from the table was never checked on the DNA. TRBV7-5 is a recognized pseudogene. CDR3 length equals 16 residues. CDR3 protein: CARSWYRGRDNQPQHF. CDR3 bases: TGTGCCAGAAGCTGGTACAGGGGTAGGGACAATCAGCCCCAGCATTTT.

V usage is TRBV10-3 and J usage is TRBJ2-7; 10 bases map to TRBD1. Germline V CDR1 and CDR2: ENHRY, SYGVKD. Trimming removed 4 bases from V and 6 bases from J; junction bases left unmatched: 6. The CDR3 spans 14 residues. In DNA form, the CDR3 reads TGTGCCATCAGTGTGAGGGGACAGGGGCGCGAGCAGTACTTC. Translation gives CAISVRGQGREQYF.

This chain joins TRBV12-5 and TRBJ1-1; TRBD1 might be the D (5 bases). The CDR3 is 14 residues long. Germline CDR1 LGHNT, CDR2 FRNRAP. Trimming pared 2 bases from V and 7 bases from J, leaving 14 bases between. The CDR3 protein is CASGLYPLDSEAFF. In nucleotides, the CDR3 is TGTGCTAGTGGTTTGTACCCTCTAGACAGTGAAGCTTTCTTT. The entire variable domain, with the rest obtained from reference TRBV12-5 and TRBJ1-1, is as follows: DARVTQTPRHKVTEMGQEVTMRCQPILGHNTVFWYRQTMMQGLELLAYFRNRAPLDDSGMPKDRFSAEMPDATLATLKIQPSEPRDSAVYFCASGLYPLDSEAFFGQGTRLTVV.

The gene calls are TRBV6-1 and TRBJ2-5; 8 bases match TRBD2. This CDR3 is built from 14 residues. Germline values: CDR1 MNHNS, CDR2 SASEGT. This CDR3 reads CVPRREVWWETQYF. CDR3 DNA sequence: TGTGTCCCGCGGCGGGAGGTATGGTGGGAGACCCAGTACTTC.

The genes are TRBV11-2 and TRBJ2-5; D is possibly TRBD1 (5 bases). The better agreement between TRBJ2-7 and the DNA end casts doubt on the J call. Germline-derived CDR1 and CDR2 are SGHAT and FQNNGV. The length of the CDR3 is 13 residues. The CDR3 spells CASSLDRVSEQYF. The CDR3 DNA follows: TGTGCCAGCAGCTTAGACAGGGTATCCGAGCAGTACTTC.

This clone showed up just once. The junction and the germline gene differ at one end; a read error may be behind it. This sequence joins TRBV7-9 and TRBJ1-3; weak D call: TRBD1 (5 bases). The germline V gene encodes CDR1 SEHNR and CDR2 FQNEAQ (reference sequence). The CDR3 length is 12 residues. DNA for the CDR3: TGTTCCAGCCTCGACAGTGGAAACACCATATATTTT. Residues: CSSLDSGNTIYF. The full variable domain, with the rest looked up from reference TRBV7-9 and TRBJ1-3, is DTGVSQNPRHKITKRGQNVTFRCDPISEHNRLYWYRQTLGQGPEFLTYFQNEAQLEKSRLLSDRFSAERPKGSFSTLEIQRTEQGDSAMYLCSSLDSGNTIYFGEGSWLTVV.

The chain uses TRBV9 and TRBJ2-1; TRBD2 agrees at 13 bases. Trimming at V came to 4 bases and at J to 8 bases, leaving 6 bases not matched to a gene. Germline V CDR1 and CDR2: SGDLS, YYNGEE. The CDR3 extends over 15 amino acids. As DNA, the CDR3 is TGTGCCAGCAGCCCCGGACTAGCGGGAGCTGATGAGCAGTTCTTC. Its protein product is CASSPGLAGADEQFF.

This chain joins TRBV6-6 and TRBJ2-1; 8 bases align to TRBD1. CDR3 length: 12 residues. CDR1 and CDR2 from the germline V gene are MNHNY and SVGAGI (reference sequence). With 5 bases clipped from V and 8 bases from J, the junction kept 2 bases outside the gene matches. The CDR3 loop is CASSPQGDEQFF. CDR3 DNA sequence: TGTGCCAGCAGTCCACAGGGGGATGAGCAGTTCTTC.

This rearrangement joins TRBV6-5 to TRBJ1-1; TRBD1 matches 11 bases. Trimming cost V 6 bases and J 7 bases; bases outside gene matches: 10. The CDR3 has 15 amino acids. Germline loops: CDR1 MNHEY, CDR2 SVGAGI. The CDR3 coding sequence is TGTGCCAGCAGCTCCGGGACAGGGGGTGTGAGTGAAGCTTTCTTT. Amino acids: CASSSGTGGVSEAFF.

The chain links TRBV27 to TRBJ2-1; D possibly corresponds to TRBD1 (5 bases). V shed 6 bases and J shed 5 bases, with 17 bases lying between them. The CDR3 is 15 amino acids. CDR1 and CDR2 (germline): MNHEY, SMNVEV (reference sequence). CDR3 nucleotide sequence: TGTGCCAGCAGAATGGGCAGGGCCCCACACAATGAGCAGTTCTTC. It yields the protein CASRMGRAPHNEQFF.

V gene TRBV5-1 combines with J gene TRBJ2-2, with 8 bases matching TRBD2. Germline assignment: CDR1 SGHRS and CDR2 YFSETQ. This CDR3 is built from 18 residues. Unmatched junction bases numbered 12, after V lost 0 bases and J lost 5 bases. The CDR3 sequence is CASSLVGSAGGRTGELFF. CDR3 in DNA: TGCGCCAGCAGCTTGGTGGGCTCTGCGGGGGGCCGGACCGGGGAGCTGTTTTTT. Using reference TRBV5-1 and TRBJ2-2 for the parts outside the CDR3, the full variable domain is KAGVTQTPRYLIKTRGQQVTLSCSPISGHRSVSWYQQTPGQGLQFLFEYFSETQRNKGNFPGRFSGRQFSNSRSEMNVSTLELGDSALYLCASSLVGSAGGRTGELFFGEGSRLTVL.

The chain uses TRBV11-1 and TRBJ1-1; 7 bases line up with TRBD1. The ends lost 3 bases at V and 2 bases at J; junction bases unmatched: 15. The CDR3 covers 18 residues. Germline V lookup: CDR1 SGHAT, CDR2 FQDESV (reference sequence). The CDR3 region has the DNA TGTGCCAGCAGCTTTTTAGGGACAGCAGCCGGGTATAACACTGAAGCTTTCTTT. Translation gives CASSFLGTAAGYNTEAFF.

The CDR3 reads CASSTTSSYNEQFF. Here the CDR3 DNA reads TGTGCCAGCAGTACAACTAGTTCCTACAATGAGCAGTTCTTC. V and J are TRBV25-1 and TRBJ2-1, with D perhaps matching TRBD2 (5 bases). Germline V CDR1 and CDR2: MGHDK, SYGVNS. The CDR3 is 14 residues long. V lost 5 bases, J lost 1 base, and 9 bases lay in between.

The chain carries TRBV2 and TRBJ2-1; the match to TRBD2 covers 14 bases. V lost 6 bases and J lost 8; bases outside the gene matches: 3. Germline CDR1 is SNHLY and CDR2 is FYNNEI. CDR3 length: 14 residues. In nucleotides, the CDR3 is TGTGCCAGCAGGACTAGCGGGGGGGCTTATGAGCAGTTCTTC. Protein sequence: CASRTSGGAYEQFF.

This clone was detected once. Other nucleotide sequences from this sample produce the same CDR3. The chain carries TRBV5-1 and TRBJ1-5; D is possibly TRBD1 (6 bases). V was trimmed by 0 bases and J by 0 bases, leaving 10 bases between them. The CDR3 totals 16 residues. In germline, CDR1 is SGHRS, CDR2 YFSETQ. Here the CDR3 DNA reads TGCGCCAGCAGCTTGGGGCAGGGGAATAGCAATCAGCCCCAGCATTTT. It encodes CASSLGQGNSNQPQHF.

The J gene is TRBJ2-5, the V gene TRBV4-3; the match to TRBD2 covers 8 bases. CDR3 length equals 16 residues. Trimming took 6 bases from V and 4 from J; bases not matched to a gene: 13. CDR1 is LGHNA, CDR2 YSLEER, per germline. CDR3 nucleotide sequence: TGCGCCAGCAGTAACATCGGGAGGGGGTTAGGAGAGACCCAGTACTTC. It codes for CASSNIGRGLGETQYF.

The chain combines TRBV6-5 with TRBJ2-7; TRBD2 agrees at 13 bases. This CDR3 has 14 amino acids. The germline V gene has CDR1 MNHEY and CDR2 SVGAGI. Losses at the gene ends were 10 bases for V and 5 bases for J; bases not matched to a gene: 8. The CDR3 sequence: CATRRGLAGNEQYF. DNA of the CDR3: TGTGCCACACGCCGGGGACTAGCGGGAAACGAGCAGTACTTC.

Of note for this clone: The sample contains more than one DNA sequence encoding this CDR3. V gene TRBV6-6 combines with J gene TRBJ1-1; 8 nucleotides match TRBD1. CDR1 and CDR2 (germline): MNHNY, SVGAGI (reference sequence). The CDR3 runs 14 residues. V was clipped by 1 base and J by 4 bases; unmatched bases: 2. For the CDR3, the DNA is TGTGCCAGCAGTTACTTAACAGGGGGCACTGAAGCTTTCTTT. It specifies CASSYLTGGTEAFF.

The genes are TRBV4-2 and TRBJ2-7, with D perhaps matching TRBD2 (5 bases). V lost 0 bases to trimming and J lost 0 bases, with 6 bases between them. There are 14 residues in the CDR3. Germline V gene lookup returns CDR1 LGHNA and CDR2 YNFKEQ. The CDR3 DNA is TGTGCCAGCAGCCAAGATGGGAGCTCCTACGAGCAGTACTTC. It encodes CASSQDGSSYEQYF.